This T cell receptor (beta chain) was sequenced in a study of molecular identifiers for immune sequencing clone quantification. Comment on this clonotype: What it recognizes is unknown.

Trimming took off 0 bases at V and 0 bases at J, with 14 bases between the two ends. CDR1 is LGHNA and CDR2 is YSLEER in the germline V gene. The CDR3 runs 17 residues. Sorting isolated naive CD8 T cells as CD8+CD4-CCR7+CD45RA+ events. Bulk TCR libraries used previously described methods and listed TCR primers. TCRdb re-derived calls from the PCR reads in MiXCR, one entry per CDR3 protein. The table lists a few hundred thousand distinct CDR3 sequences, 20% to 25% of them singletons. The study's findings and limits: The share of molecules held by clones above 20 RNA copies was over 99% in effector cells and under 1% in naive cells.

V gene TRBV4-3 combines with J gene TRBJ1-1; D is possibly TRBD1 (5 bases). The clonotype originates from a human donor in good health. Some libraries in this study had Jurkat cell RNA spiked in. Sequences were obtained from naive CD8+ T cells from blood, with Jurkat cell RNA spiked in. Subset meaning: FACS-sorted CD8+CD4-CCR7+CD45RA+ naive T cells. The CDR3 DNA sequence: TGCGCCAGCAGCCAAGACTCCGGGACGGGGCTGAACACTGAAGCTTTCTTT. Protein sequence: CASSQDSGTGLNTEAFF.